The 10 T cell receptor beta chains listed next were all sequenced from one sample in a study of cytomegalovirus exposure and HLA in healthy donors. TCRdb's copy holds only in-frame clones and misses some; the assay was immunoSEQ multiplex PCR. The profile shows about 180,000 clones, 85% of them singletons. Sequencing used PBMCs. The receptors originated from a young man in good health and CMV-seropositive.

This clone was seen only a few times. The rearrangement uses TRBV28 and TRBJ1-2; possibly TRBD1 for D (5 bases). CDR1 and CDR2 (germline): MDHEN, SYDVKM. The CDR3 loop spans 13 amino acids. Trimming removed 7 bases at V and 7 bases at J, with 16 bases between. The CDR3 sequence is CASTEEGRAGYTF. The DNA for the CDR3 is TGTGCCAGCACCGAGGAGGGCAGGGCTGGCTACACCTTC.

The rearrangement uses TRBV28 and TRBJ1-2; TRBD1 matches 7 bases. Germline V CDR1 and CDR2: MDHEN, SYDVKM. The CDR3 length is 14 residues. Trimming cost V 5 bases and J 6 bases; bases outside gene matches: 9. The CDR3 spells CASSPNRGPNGYTF. The CDR3 DNA sequence: TGTGCCAGCAGTCCCAACAGGGGTCCCAATGGCTACACCTTC.

The chain joins TRBV5-6 to TRBJ1-2; perhaps TRBD1 as D (5 bases). CDR1 is SGHDT and CDR2 is YYEEEE in the germline V gene. V lost 1 base and J 2 bases, leaving 12 bases between the germline ends. The CDR3 totals 15 residues. The CDR3 region is CASSLSLQGNYGYTF. CDR3 sequence (DNA): TGTGCCAGCAGCTTGTCGCTGCAGGGAAACTATGGCTACACCTTC.

The chain is built from TRBV7-8 and TRBJ2-5; 9 bases are shared with TRBD2. Germline CDR1 is SGHVS and CDR2 is FQNEAQ. The CDR3 is 16 amino acids. V dropped 8 bases and J dropped 1; count of bases not matched to a gene: 11. CDR3 in DNA: TGTGCCAGCCAGTCGCTCGCGGGGGGGTTCCAAGAGACCCAGTACTTC. Encoded protein: CASQSLAGGFQETQYF.

The chain employs TRBV4-1 and TRBJ2-1; TRBD1 aligns across 9 bases. V lost 4 bases, J lost 9 bases, and 7 bases stayed unmatched. CDR3 length: 14 amino acids. Germline lookup yields CDR1 MGHRA and CDR2 YSYEKL. CDR3 in DNA: TGCGCCAGCAGCCTCGTTGGGACAGGGACTGAGCAGTTCTTC. This encodes CASSLVGTGTEQFF.

The chain employs TRBV27 and TRBJ2-1, with a possible D match to TRBD2 (6 bases). Per germline, CDR1 MNHEY and CDR2 SMNVEV (reference sequence). The CDR3 contains 15 residues. Trimming removed 6 bases at V and 9 bases at J, with 21 bases between. The CDR3 DNA reads as TGTGCCAGCAGCTACATGGGACTTGGCCTCGGTGAGCAGTTCTTC. Translated, it gives CASSYMGLGLGEQFF.

The gene calls are TRBV5-1 and TRBJ2-5; the match to TRBD2 covers 10 bases. CDR1 is SGHRS and CDR2 is YFSETQ in the germline V gene. The trim removed 6 bases at V and 7 bases at J, leaving 9 bases unmatched. The CDR3 is 14 residues long. CDR3 in DNA: TGCGCCAGCAAGTCAGAGCGGGGGGGAGCGACCCAGTACTTC. This sequence encodes CASKSERGGATQYF.

The V call is TRBV19, the J call TRBJ2-2, with 8 bases fitting TRBD1. Unmatched junction bases numbered 11, after V lost 7 bases and J lost 4 bases. The CDR3 consists of 16 residues. In germline, CDR1 is LNHDA, CDR2 SQIVND (reference sequence). The CDR3 protein is CASTLDRGNPTGELFF. The CDR3 nucleotides read TGTGCCAGTACCCTCGACAGGGGTAATCCCACCGGGGAGCTGTTTTTT. Full variable domain (remainder filled in from reference TRBV19 and TRBJ2-2): DGGITQSPKYLFRKEGQNVTLSCEQNLNHDAMYWYRQDPGQGLRLIYYSQIVNDFQKGDIAEGYSVSREKKESFPLTVTSAQKNPTAFYLCASTLDRGNPTGELFFGEGSRLTVL.

The chain couples TRBV5-1 to TRBJ2-2, with TRBD2 identical over 11 bases. This CDR3 is built from 15 residues. The junction had 1 base not matched to a gene; V was cut back by 3 bases and J by 3 bases. Per germline, CDR1 SGHRS and CDR2 YFSETQ. CDR3 sequence: CASSWGLADTGELFF. DNA for the CDR3: TGCGCCAGCAGCTGGGGACTAGCGGACACCGGGGAGCTGTTTTTT.

V and J are TRBV10-3 and TRBJ1-5; 7 bases map to TRBD1. CDR1 and CDR2 (germline): ENHRY, SYGVKD. The CDR3 is 13 residues long. V was pared by 8 bases and J by 5 bases, with 6 bases of the junction left unmatched. The chain's CDR3 is CAISRDSDQPQHF. The DNA of the CDR3 is TGTGCCATCTCCCGGGACAGTGATCAGCCCCAGCATTTT.